A selection of T cell receptor beta chains follows, all from one sample in a study of regulatory T cells in long-lasting Graves disease. Via MiXCR, TCRdb re-called the multiplex PCR reads, giving one row per CDR3 protein. The data show about 470,000 distinct CDR3 sequences, 20% to 25% seen once. The sequences come from peripheral blood mononuclear cells (PBMCs), collected when the disease was refractory, from a patient treated with antithyroid drugs. The source of these receptors is a female donor with Graves disease. Each CDR3 is given with its conserved first and last residue. D genes are given only for firm matches. Rows may omit the clone size; those that give it use once, few, many or a size class.

>many|TRBJ2-7|.|TRBV6-1
TGTGCCAGCACTGATTACTACGAGCAGTACTTC
CASTDYYEQYF
>few|TRBJ1-1|.|TRBV20-1
TGCAGTGCGATCAGGGGGAACACTGAAGCTTTCTTT
CSAIRGNTEAFF
>many|TRBJ2-5|.|TRBV6-2/TRBV6-3
TGTGCCAGCAGTTACTCGGGGCAGGGGGAGACCCAGTACTTC
CASSYSGQGETQYF
>.|TRBJ1-1|TRBD1|TRBV3-1
TGTGCCAGCAGACATACAGGGGGCGCGACTGAAGCTCTCTTT
CASRHTGGATEALF
>many|TRBJ1-1|TRBD1|TRBV30
TGTGCCTGGACTCGGGACAGTTATACTGAAGCTTTCTTT
CAWTRDSYTEAFF
>few|TRBJ2-5|.|TRBV4-3
TGCGCCAGCAGCCAAGATTGGGAGGTTCAAGAGACCCAGTACTTC
CASSQDWEVQETQYF
>.|TRBJ1-5|TRBD1|TRBV6-5
TGTGCCAGCAGTTCCTACCCTTGGACAGGACGGAAGAATCAGGAGCCCCAGCATTTT
CASSSYPWTGRKNQEPQHF
>few|TRBJ2-7|TRBD2|TRBV6-1
TGTGCCAGCAGAAACCTAGGACTAGCGGAAGAGCAGTACTTC
CASRNLGLAEEQYF
>many|TRBJ2-5|.|TRBV20-1
TGCAGTGCTACCCATCCGGGTAGCGGCCAAGAGACCCAGTACTTC
CSATHPGSGQETQYF
>.|TRBJ2-7|.|TRBV18
TGTGCCAGCTCCCCCCGCGGGACTTCCGAGTACGAGCAGTACTTC
CASSPRGTSEYEQYF
>.|TRBJ2-3|TRBD2|TRBV20-1
TGCAGTGCAAATATATTACTAGCGGGCTTCACAGATACGCAGTATTTT
CSANILLAGFTDTQYF
>few|TRBJ1-2|TRBD1|TRBV28
TGTGCCAGCAGTTTCCATGCAGGGAACAGGGGATCGGCTGGCTACACCTTC
CASSFHAGNRGSAGYTF
>.|TRBJ2-7|TRBD2|TRBV20-1
TGCAGTGCCTCCTCGACTAGCGGGAGGGGAAACGAGCAGTACTTC
CSASSTSGRGNEQYF
>.|TRBJ1-2|TRBD1|TRBV5-1
TGCGCCAGCAGCCTTACCACACAGGGGGCAGGCTATGGCTACACCTTC
CASSLTTQGAGYGYTF
>many|TRBJ1-5|.|TRBV15
TGTGCCACCAGCAGAGAGGAGGGCTCGAACAATCAGCCCCAGCATTTT
CATSREEGSNNQPQHF
>.|TRBJ1-3|.|TRBV12-3/TRBV12-4
TGTGCCAGCAGTTTCACCGGAAACACCATATATTTT
CASSFTGNTIYF
>many|TRBJ1-5|.|TRBV7-8
TGTGCCAGCAGCTCGACTCGACGGACGAATCAGCCCCAGCATTTT
CASSSTRRTNQPQHF
>many|TRBJ2-7|.|TRBV6-5
TGTGCCAGCAGTTACTCCGGGACCCCGAAAGGCGAGCAGTACTTC
CASSYSGTPKGEQYF
>few|TRBJ1-3|.|TRBV10-3
TGTGCCATCAGACCCATTGGGGGGGGCGCCGGAAACACCATATATTTT
CAIRPIGGGAGNTIYF
>few|TRBJ1-5|.|TRBV28
TGTGCCAGCTATACAGGGTCGAGGCCCCAGCATTTT
CASYTGSRPQHF
>.|TRBJ2-2|.|TRBV20-1
TGCAGTGCTAGAGGGGGTGGTTTCACCGGGGAGCTGTTTTTT
CSARGGGFTGELFF
>few|TRBJ2-7|TRBD1|TRBV5-1
TGCGCCAGCAACCTACTCCCGGGACAGGGTATTTCCTACGAGCAGTACTTC
CASNLLPGQGISYEQYF
>many|TRBJ2-1|TRBD2|TRBV28
TGTGCCAGCAGTAGCGGGAGCACCTACAATGAGCAGTTCTTC
CASSSGSTYNEQFF
>few|TRBJ2-5|.|TRBV6-5
TGTGCCAGCAGTTACTCTCTCTTTTCCAGGGGAGAGACCCAGTACTTC
CASSYSLFSRGETQYF
>many|TRBJ1-3|.|TRBV24-1
TGTGCCACCAGTGATCCCGGACAGCCCGGAAACACCATATATTTT
CATSDPGQPGNTIYF
>.|TRBJ2-5|TRBD1|TRBV19
TGTGCCAGTAGTCCTTCAGGGGGAGTCGAGACCCAGTACTTC
CASSPSGGVETQYF
>few|TRBJ1-1|TRBD1|TRBV4-2
TGTGCCAGCAACTCGGACAGGGAAGGAACTGAAGCTTTCTTT
CASNSDREGTEAFF
>many|TRBJ1-2|.|TRBV6-2/TRBV6-3
TGTGCCAGCAGTTCTACCCCAACCGAAACGCGTGGCTACACCTTC
CASSSTPTETRGYTF
>many|TRBJ1-6|.|TRBV6-2/TRBV6-3
TGTGCCAGCAGTGTCCGGGCCTCTCTTAATTCACCCCTCCACTTT
CASSVRASLNSPLHF
>few|TRBJ1-2|TRBD1|TRBV27
TGTGCCAGCAGTTCGAAAGTCCGGGACAGAGTCCATGGCTACACCTTC
CASSSKVRDRVHGYTF
>many|TRBJ2-7|.|TRBV6-1
TGTGCCAGCACCACGGGGTGGTACGAGCAGTACTTC
CASTTGWYEQYF
>.|TRBJ2-1|.|TRBV12-3/TRBV12-4
TGTGCCAGCTCCCAAGGAGGGGTTGAGCAGTTCTTC
CASSQGGVEQFF
>few|TRBJ2-7|.|TRBV7-9
TGTGCCAGCAGCTTAAAGGGTCTAGGGATATCCTACGAGCAGTACTTC
CASSLKGLGISYEQYF
>.|TRBJ1-2|.|TRBV7-9
TGTGCCAGCAGCCAACGGCGAAATTATGGCTACACCTTC
CASSQRRNYGYTF
>.|TRBJ1-6|TRBD1|TRBV12-3/TRBV12-4
TGTGCCAGCAGCACGGACAGGCGGAATTCACCCCTCCACTTT
CASSTDRRNSPLHF
>few|TRBJ2-5|.|TRBV5-8
TGTGCCAGCAGCTTGGAAGGGGACCGTAGGGAGACCCAGTACTTC
CASSLEGDRRETQYF
>many|TRBJ1-5|TRBD1|TRBV28
TGTGCCGGCAGCCAGGGGCAGGGGGAGCCCTTTAGGAGCAATCAGCCCCAGCATTTT
CAGSQGQGEPFRSNQPQHF
>few|TRBJ1-2|.|TRBV3-1
TGTGCCAGCAGCCAAGATAGGGAAACACACTATGGCTACACCTTC
CASSQDRETHYGYTF
>.|TRBJ1-6|.|TRBV27
TGTGCCAGCAGTCTGGGATCCCTCTCCTATAATTCACCCCTCCACTTT
CASSLGSLSYNSPLHF
>few|TRBJ2-2|.|TRBV3-1
TGTGCCAGCAGCCAAGTTCGGAACGGGGAGCTGTTTTTT
CASSQVRNGELFF